A single sample gave rise to the 16 T cell receptor beta chains below, sequenced in a study of T cell responses to AZD1222 COVID-19 vaccine. Sequencing was performed with immunoSEQ multiplex PCR; in TCRdb, only in-frame clones are kept and a portion is missing. The sample records around 140,000 clones, nearly 95% being singletons. Specimen: peripheral blood, collected 28 days after the second AZD1222 dose. All receptors derive from an adult who received the AZD1222 COVID-19 vaccine.

The chain is built from TRBV6-1 and TRBJ1-6; no definite D call. Trimming took off 1 base at V and 10 bases at J, with 5 bases between the two ends. CDR1 and CDR2 from the germline V gene are MNHNS and SASEGT. CDR3 length: 12 amino acids. This CDR3 is CASSEVGSPLHF. As DNA, the CDR3 is TGTGCCAGCAGTGAAGTCGGCTCACCCCTCCACTTT.

This sequence joins TRBV19 and TRBJ2-3; the match to TRBD2 covers 7 bases. The V and J ends lost 7 bases and 2 bases, in that order; junction bases with no gene match: 6. This CDR3 contains 14 residues. Germline V gene data show CDR1 as LNHDA and CDR2 as SQIVND (reference sequence). CDR3 sequence (DNA): TGTGCCAGTAAGGGAGGGCTCCTCACAGATACGCAGTATTTT. Protein sequence: CASKGGLLTDTQYF.

The chain uses TRBV12-5 and TRBJ2-1; D uncertain. Germline V gene data show CDR1 as LGHNT and CDR2 as FRNRAP. There are 13 residues in the CDR3. V dropped 2 bases and J dropped 0 bases, with 2 bases sitting between them. DNA for the CDR3: TGTGCTAGTGGTTTGAGCTCCTACAATGAGCAGTTCTTC. It is translated as CASGLSSYNEQFF.

The chain is built from TRBV19 and TRBJ2-5, with a weak D call TRBD1 (5 bases). Germline-derived CDR1 and CDR2 are LNHDA and SQIVND (reference sequence). Trimming took 4 bases from V and 1 from J, leaving 16 bases between them. The CDR3 is 16 residues long. CDR3 protein: CASSKGAFGRQETQYF. Written as DNA, the CDR3 is TGTGCCAGTAGTAAAGGGGCCTTTGGGCGCCAAGAGACCCAGTACTTC.

V usage is TRBV20-1 and J usage is TRBJ1-2, with 7 bases fitting TRBD1. Per germline, CDR1 DFQATT and CDR2 SNEGSKA (reference sequence). This CDR3 comprises 11 residues. The CDR3 is CNVRQGNGYTF. The CDR3 coding sequence is TGCAACGTTAGACAGGGTAATGGCTACACCTTC.

The chain uses TRBV6-5 and TRBJ2-7; TRBD1 agrees at 7 bases. Germline V gives CDR1 MNHEY, CDR2 SVGAGI. CDR3 length equals 13 residues. Trimming at V came to 7 bases and at J to 5 bases, leaving 8 bases not matched to a gene. The CDR3 here is CASKTGNKDEQYF. The DNA for the CDR3 is TGTGCCAGCAAGACAGGGAACAAAGACGAGCAGTACTTC.

The chain employs TRBV27 and TRBJ2-1, with 12 bases lining up with TRBD2. Trimming took 7 bases from V and 4 from J; bases not matched to a gene: 5. The CDR3 contains 15 residues. Germline loops: CDR1 MNHEY, CDR2 SMNVEV (reference sequence). CDR3 nucleotide sequence: TGTGCCAGCAACCCAGGACTAGCGGGGTACAATGAGCAGTTCTTC. It is translated as CASNPGLAGYNEQFF.

Of note for this clone: Distinct nucleotide sequences in the sample also encode this CDR3. For the CDR3, the DNA is TGTGCCAGCTCTCGAACGAACACCGGGGAGCTGTTTTTT. It codes for CASSRTNTGELFF. The rearrangement uses TRBV18 and TRBJ2-2; D is uncertain. V shed 6 bases and J shed 0 bases, with 5 bases lying between them. Germline values: CDR1 KGHSH, CDR2 LQKENI. The CDR3 consists of 13 residues.

The J gene is TRBJ2-7, the V gene TRBV28; 8 nucleotides line up with TRBD1. Germline V lookup: CDR1 MDHEN, CDR2 SYDVKM. V trimming: 6 bases; J trimming: 3 bases; junction bases outside the gene matches: 10. CDR3 length equals 15 residues. The CDR3 DNA reads TGTGCCAGCAGCCCAGGGGGCGGACTTCTCTACGAGCAGTACTTC. It is translated as CASSPGGGLLYEQYF.

The genes are TRBV4-3 and TRBJ1-4; 7 nucleotides agree with TRBD1. Trimming removed 0 bases from V and 7 bases from J; junction bases left unmatched: 14. From germline, CDR1 is LGHNA and CDR2 YSLEER. The CDR3 sequence is 18 residues long. CDR3: CASSQDGGQLNSREKLFF. The CDR3 coding sequence is TGCGCCAGCAGCCAAGATGGGGGACAGCTAAACTCTCGTGAAAAACTGTTTTTT.

CDR3 sequence reads: CASSLYLQGARGYTF. In nucleotides, the CDR3 is TGTGCCAGCAGCCTGTATCTACAGGGGGCGCGTGGCTACACCTTC. The chain has TRBV3-1 (or the pseudogene TRBV3-2) and TRBJ1-2, with 9 bases aligning to TRBD1. V was pared by 4 bases and J by 7 bases, with 10 bases of the junction left unmatched. This CDR3 has 15 residues. Germline V lookup: CDR1 LGHDT, CDR2 YNNKEL (reference sequence).

The sample holds one count of this clone. The chain recombines TRBV5-5 with TRBJ2-5; D call uncertain. The V and J ends lost 4 bases and 1 base respectively, with 11 bases between them. There are 14 residues in the CDR3. Per germline, CDR1 SGHKS and CDR2 YYEKEE (reference sequence). The CDR3 DNA follows: TGTGCCAGCAGCGAATTAAGTACCCAAGAGACCCAGTACTTC. Translating gives CASSELSTQETQYF.

The chain uses TRBV5-6 and TRBJ1-5; TRBD1 agrees at 7 bases. The trim removed 0 bases at V and 5 bases at J, leaving 14 bases unmatched. The CDR3 runs 18 residues. The germline V gene has CDR1 SGHDT and CDR2 YYEEEE. The CDR3: CASSLADEQGRGDQPQHF. CDR3 coding DNA: TGTGCCAGCAGCTTGGCGGACGAACAGGGGCGAGGTGATCAGCCCCAGCATTTT.

The chain has TRBV11-1 and TRBJ2-1; the D gene is possibly TRBD2 (6 bases). This CDR3 contains 13 residues. The V end was cut by 0 bases, the J end by 12 bases, with 12 bases between. From germline, CDR1 is SGHAT and CDR2 FQDESV (reference sequence). CDR3 amino acids: CASSLAAGWVQFF. For the CDR3, the DNA is TGTGCCAGCAGCTTAGCTGCGGGATGGGTGCAGTTCTTC.

The rearrangement joins TRBV7-2 to TRBJ1-1, with D tentatively TRBD1 (5 bases). The germline CDR1 and CDR2 sequences are SGHTA and FQGNSA. V lost 1 base and J 5 bases, leaving 14 bases between the germline ends. The CDR3 contains 15 residues. The CDR3 sequence is CASSLEAGWRTEAFF. The CDR3 nucleotides are TGTGCCAGCAGCTTAGAGGCAGGGTGGAGGACTGAAGCTTTCTTT.

In DNA, the CDR3 is TGTGCCAGCAGGCTACACGGGGATAGCAATCAGCCCCAGCATTTT. This codes for CASRLHGDSNQPQHF. J is TRBJ1-5 and V is TRBV28; D remains unclear. V was clipped by 6 bases and J by 0 bases, with 12 bases between them. CDR3 length: 15 amino acids. Germline CDR1 MDHEN, CDR2 SYDVKM.